This TCR beta chain was sequenced during a study of radiotherapy plus CTLA-4 blockade in lung cancer. Overall study context: Among patients, over 15% showed objective responses, and 30% to 40% had disease control. Findings and limits, study-wide: Reported findings show early blood T cell clone dynamics, with interferon-beta, best predicted response.

Focal radiation and CTLA-4 blockade (ipilimumab) were tested in chemo-refractory metastatic non-small-cell lung cancer patients. Remarks on this clone: Its antigen is unidentified.

Method: immunoSEQ multiplex PCR; TCRdb's copy keeps in-frame clones and lacks some. In the table there are fewer than 45,000 clones, over 60% of which are singletons. V lost 6 bases to trimming and J lost 0 bases; unmatched junction nucleotides: 5. This CDR3 comprises 14 residues. Germline CDR1 reads SGHVS; CDR2 reads FQNEAQ. The sample consisted of peripheral blood, taken from a patient treated with radiotherapy plus ipilimumab. This chain links TRBV7-8 with TRBJ2-7; 7 bases fit TRBD2. This TCR was recovered from a human donor with non-small cell lung cancer who had stable disease on radiotherapy plus ipilimumab. CDR3 amino acids: CASRLREGSYEQYF. The CDR3 DNA is TGTGCCAGCAGGTTGAGGGAGGGCTCCTACGAGCAGTACTTC.